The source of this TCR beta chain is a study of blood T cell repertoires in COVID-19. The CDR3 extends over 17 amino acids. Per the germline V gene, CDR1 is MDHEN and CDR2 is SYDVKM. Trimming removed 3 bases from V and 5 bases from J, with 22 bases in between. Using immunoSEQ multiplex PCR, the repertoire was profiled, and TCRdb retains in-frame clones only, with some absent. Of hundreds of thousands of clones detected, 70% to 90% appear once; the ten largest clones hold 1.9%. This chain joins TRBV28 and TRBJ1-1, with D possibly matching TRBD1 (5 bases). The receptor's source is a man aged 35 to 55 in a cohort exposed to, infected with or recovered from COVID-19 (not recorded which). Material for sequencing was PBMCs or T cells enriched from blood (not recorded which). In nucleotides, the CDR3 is TGTGCCAGCAGTTTCGCGAGTTGGAGGGGAAGAAGGACTGAAGCTTTCTTT. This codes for CASSFASWRGRRTEAFF.